The T cell receptor (beta chain) described here comes from a study of T cells in Graves' hyperthyroidism and ophthalmopathy. Study information: Upon initial diagnosis and before any treatment, peripheral blood was collected.

Clinical symptoms, serum thyroxine and TRAb, thyroid ultrasound and orbital computed tomography were used for the diagnoses. Per the germline V gene, CDR1 is GTSNPN and CDR2 is SVGIG (reference sequence). The CDR3 length is 13 residues. Only one count was recorded for this clonotype. The target antigen is unknown. One end of the junction fails to match germline, which may point to a read error. RNA transcripts served as the template for amplifying TCR beta CDR3 regions. In the first-round RT-PCR of the TCR CDR3, the HTBI primer set was used. TCRdb redid the calling of the multiplex PCR reads with MiXCR, one entry per CDR3 protein. The sample lists approximately 560,000 distinct CDR3 sequences; around 14% were seen once. Study results and limitations: From stable hyperthyroidism, ophthalmopathy was separated by a 13 V-J model.

Sequencing used blood. This receptor was identified in a woman in her twenties or thirties with Graves' hyperthyroidism. The chain uses TRBV30 and TRBJ2-7; D call uncertain. The CDR3 loop is CAWEPGQRGEQHF. CDR3 in DNA: TGTGCCTGGGAACCCGGCCAGCGAGGAGAGCAGCACTTC.